The rows below give T cell receptor beta chains drawn from one sample of a study of blood T cell repertoires in COVID-19. Using immunoSEQ multiplex PCR, the repertoire was profiled, and TCRdb retains in-frame clones only, with some absent. The data contain over 450,000 clones, roughly nine tenths of them singletons. Sequencing input: peripheral blood. The source is a woman in her 50s with COVID-19, enrolled during active disease. The CDR3 runs from the conserved cysteine through the conserved F or W.

V	J	CDR3
TRBV3-1/TRBV3-2	TRBJ1-1	CASSQVSGGLRMNTEAFF
TRBV5-6	TRBJ1-2	CASSAQAAYGYTF
TRBV6-5	TRBJ2-7	CASSYGPIAHEQYF
TRBV25-1	TRBJ1-2	CASSDLTLNYGYTF
TRBV9	TRBJ2-3	CASSTSGGHTDTQYF
TRBV11-3	TRBJ2-3	CASSLARGNTDTQYF
TRBV5-1	TRBJ2-5	CASSGGTANQETQYF
TRBV4-1	TRBJ1-1	CASSHGRAQNTEAFF
TRBV5-1	TRBJ2-7	CASSLIVSGGEQYF
TRBV19	TRBJ2-2	CASRGLGLTGELFF
TRBV5-1	TRBJ1-4	CASSGTPGQGLEKLFF
TRBV27	TRBJ1-2	CASSLRGRDGYTF
TRBV25-1	TRBJ2-1	CASSQAGTSGVKEQFF
TRBV5-1	TRBJ1-1	CASSLAGDSYNEAFF
TRBV5-1	TRBJ2-3	CASSFTSISTDTQYF
TRBV29-1	TRBJ2-7	CSVEGTGAFYEQYF
TRBV5-1	TRBJ2-3	CASSLTPQGTSTDTQYF
TRBV7-2	TRBJ2-3	CASSSLAADTQYF
TRBV5-1	TRBJ2-7	CASSLSQGASYEQYF
TRBV10-3	TRBJ2-5	CAIRGTATEETQYF
TRBV7-9	TRBJ2-5	CASIHKGSRGETQYF
TRBV30	TRBJ1-5	CAWRAPLGQGRQPQHF
TRBV7-8	TRBJ2-1	CAVTGESSYNEQFF
TRBV3-1/TRBV3-2	TRBJ2-1	CASSQNPPLTGGSYNEQFF
TRBV6-6	TRBJ2-7	CASCRDSSYEQYF
TRBV7-9	TRBJ2-3	CASSMGLAEVADTQYF
TRBV5-1	TRBJ1-4	CASSLAGTGGEKLFF
TRBV19	TRBJ1-5	CASQDRLDQPQHF
TRBV6-5	TRBJ2-2	CASSRNTGELFF
TRBV7-9	TRBJ1-6	CASSLGGLDSPLHF
TRBV6-5	TRBJ1-5	CASSTDRAQPQHF
TRBV10-3	TRBJ1-2	CAINKQGASDYGYTF
TRBV5-5	TRBJ1-2	CASSFGIRGYTF
TRBV27	TRBJ2-1	CASSDRDSAFNEQFF
TRBV11-3	TRBJ1-3	CASSLLPGDTIYF
TRBV4-1	TRBJ1-2	CASSQDPEQGGYTF
TRBV10-1	TRBJ1-2	CASSESRDTPVGFGYTF
TRBV5-1	TRBJ2-7	CASSPAGRGAYEQYF
TRBV15	TRBJ1-4	CATSRDRGNEKLFF
TRBV2	TRBJ2-3	CASSESRSSPRHTPAQYF
TRBV6-5	TRBJ1-4	CASTPGGATNEKLFF
TRBV30	TRBJ2-7	CAWSVSGAGYF
TRBV4-2	TRBJ1-2	CASSQAPDRAYGYTF